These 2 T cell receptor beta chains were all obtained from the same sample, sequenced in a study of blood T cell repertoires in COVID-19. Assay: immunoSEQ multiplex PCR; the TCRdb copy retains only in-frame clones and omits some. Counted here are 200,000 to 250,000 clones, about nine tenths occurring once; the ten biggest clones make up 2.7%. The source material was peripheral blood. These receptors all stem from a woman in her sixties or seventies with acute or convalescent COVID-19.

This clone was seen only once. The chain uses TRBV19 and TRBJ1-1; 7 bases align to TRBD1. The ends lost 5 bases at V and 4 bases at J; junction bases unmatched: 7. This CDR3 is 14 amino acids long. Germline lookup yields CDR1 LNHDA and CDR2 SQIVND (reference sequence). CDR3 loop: CASSVTGKGTEAFF. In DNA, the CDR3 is TGTGCCAGTAGTGTGACAGGGAAGGGCACTGAAGCTTTCTTT.

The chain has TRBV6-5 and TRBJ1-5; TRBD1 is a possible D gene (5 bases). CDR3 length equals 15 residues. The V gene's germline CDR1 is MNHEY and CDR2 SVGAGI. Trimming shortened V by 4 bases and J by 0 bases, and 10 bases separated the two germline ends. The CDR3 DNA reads TGTGCCAGCAGTTCGACAGTCTATAGCAATCAGCCCCAGCATTTT. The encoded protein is CASSSTVYSNQPQHF.